Each of the 5 T cell receptor beta chains below was sequenced from the same sample in a study of blood T cell repertoires in COVID-19 (dated by TCRdb to 2020 to 2021). Receptor amplification or capture employed the immunoSEQ multiplex PCR assay. Entries here come from immuneACCESS through TCRdb and include only in-frame sequences with V and J called. Some clones fail to appear in such tables; in the studies checked, an unresolved V gene covers under half of the shortfall, and the cause of the remainder is unknown. The sample table contains 140,000 to 150,000 clones; only one count was recorded for about 80% of them. The biggest ten clones account for around 3.8% of the sample. The sequenced sample was peripheral blood. All receptors come from a man between 65 and 79 years old who had recovered from COVID-19.

This clone has more than one count but fewer than ten. The genes are TRBV19 and TRBJ1-6; D gene ambiguous. The germline V and J ends were trimmed by 8 bases and 8 bases, with 10 bases remaining between them. The CDR3 length is 12 residues. Germline loops: CDR1 LNHDA, CDR2 SQIVND (reference sequence). CDR3 nucleotide sequence: TGTGCCAGTCACGGAGGCGATTCACCCCTCCACTTT. Amino acids: CASHGGDSPLHF.

This clone has only a few counts. The CDR3 reads CASSQDWLAGVAYEQYF. The CDR3 DNA reads TGTGCCAGCAGCCAAGATTGGCTAGCGGGCGTGGCCTACGAGCAGTACTTC. This rearrangement joins TRBV3-1 (or the pseudogene TRBV3-2) to TRBJ2-7; 8 positions agree with TRBD2. The V and J ends lost 0 bases and 2 bases, in that order; junction bases with no gene match: 9. The V gene's germline CDR1 is LGHDT and CDR2 YNNKEL (reference sequence). The CDR3 sequence is 17 residues long.

The J gene is TRBJ2-1, the V gene TRBV12-5; D gene ambiguous. The CDR3 spans 13 residues. Trimming left V 2 bases short and J 4 bases short, with 6 bases between. Germline CDR1 LGHNT, CDR2 FRNRAP. Here the CDR3 DNA reads TGTGCTAGTGGTTTGCCTCCTTACAATGAGCAGTTCTTC. It translates to CASGLPPYNEQFF.

This chain connects TRBV18 to TRBJ1-4; D unresolved. The CDR3 consists of 11 residues. Trimming stripped 11 bases from V and 0 bases from J, with 4 bases between. Per germline, CDR1 KGHSH and CDR2 LQKENI. The chain's CDR3 is CASSTNEKLFF. The CDR3 coding sequence is TGTGCCTCTTCAACTAATGAAAAACTGTTTTTT.

This chain uses TRBV5-1 with TRBJ1-1; D might be TRBD1 (5 bases). The CDR3 has 14 amino acids. Trimming took 0 bases from V and 4 from J, leaving 10 bases between them. Germline CDR1 reads SGHRS; CDR2 reads YFSETQ. CDR3 protein: CASSLGGGGTEAFF. DNA for the CDR3: TGCGCCAGCAGCTTGGGCGGGGGTGGCACTGAAGCTTTCTTT.